These 19 T cell receptor beta chains originate from one sample sequenced in a study of memory CD4+ T cells and cytomegalovirus serostatus. Single viable CD3+CD4+CD8-CD45RO+ cells were sorted as the memory CD4+ T cells. Profiled with immunoSEQ multiplex PCR; TCRdb holds only in-frame clones, not every one. Of 80,000 or so clones listed, 60% to 80% are singletons. Input material: memory CD4+ T cells from blood. The receptors were sampled from an adult in good health and CMV-seropositive.

For this clone: Because the CDR3's place on the DNA is in doubt, the DNA is left out and the CDR3 is given as listed by TCRdb. This rearrangement joins TRBV2 to TRBJ2-7; TRBD1, as called in the table, went unchecked against the DNA. The CDR3 is 12 amino acids in total, end residues counted. Germline CDR1 reads SNHLY; CDR2 reads FYNNEI. The CDR3 reads CASILAGHEQYF.

This clone was observed a few times. The rearrangement links TRBV7-2 to TRBJ1-1; no clear D gene. Trimming left V 7 bases short and J 2 bases short, with 14 bases between. Germline lookup yields CDR1 SGHTA and CDR2 FQGNSA. The CDR3 contains 14 residues. This chain's CDR3 is CASTPGVHNTEAFF. In nucleotides, the CDR3 is TGTGCCAGCACGCCGGGTGTGCACAACACTGAAGCTTTCTTT.

This chain links TRBV11-3 with TRBJ1-1; 7 bases align to TRBD1. The CDR3 runs to 13 residues. From germline, CDR1 is SGHNT and CDR2 YENEEA. Trimming took 5 bases from V and 6 from J; bases not matched to a gene: 6. CDR3: CASSPTGAPEAFF. CDR3 DNA sequence: TGTGCCAGCAGCCCCACAGGGGCACCTGAAGCTTTCTTT.

This chain uses TRBV28 with TRBJ1-3, with TRBD1 matching over 7 bases. V shed 4 bases, J shed 5 bases, and the junction held 8 bases outside the gene matches. Germline V gives CDR1 MDHEN, CDR2 SYDVKM. The CDR3 sequence is 15 residues long. CDR3 loop: CASSSSTGLRNTIYF. CDR3 coding DNA: TGTGCCAGCAGTTCCTCGACAGGGCTGCGAAACACCATATATTTT. Based on the CDR3 plus reference TRBV28 and TRBJ1-3, the full variable domain is DVKVTQSSRYLVKRTGEKVFLECVQDMDHENMFWYRQDPGLGLRLIYFSYDVKMKEKGDIPEGYSVSREKKERFSLILESASTNQTSMYLCASSSSTGLRNTIYFGEGSWLTVV.

This sequence joins TRBV7-6 and TRBJ1-1; 9 bases map to TRBD1. With V trimmed by 4 bases and J by 11 bases, 14 bases remained unmatched. Germline V gene data show CDR1 as SGHVS and CDR2 as FNYEAQ. The CDR3 totals 15 residues. In DNA, the CDR3 is TGTGCCAGCAGCTCGAATTTGGGACAGGGAATTTGGGCTTTCTTT. It encodes CASSSNLGQGIWAFF.

The chain couples TRBV11-2 to TRBJ1-2; D ambiguous. V lost 1 base and J lost 2, with 11 bases in between. CDR3 length: 15 amino acids. Germline values: CDR1 SGHAT, CDR2 FQNNGV. CDR3 amino acids: CASSLGPPRNYGYTF. The CDR3, as DNA: TGTGCCAGCAGCTTAGGCCCCCCGAGGAACTATGGCTACACCTTC.

This clone has a handful of counts. The rearrangement joins TRBV7-2 to TRBJ2-3, with D unresolved. The CDR3 has 11 amino acids. The germline V gene has CDR1 SGHTA and CDR2 FQGNSA. V lost 4 bases and J 2 bases, leaving 1 base between the germline ends. CDR3 nucleotides: TGTGCCAGCAGCTCCACAGATACGCAGTATTTT. Translated: CASSSTDTQYF. The entire variable domain, with the rest obtained from reference TRBV7-2 and TRBJ2-3, is as follows: GAGVSQSPSNKVTEKGKDVELRCDPISGHTALYWYRQSLGQGLEFLIYFQGNSAPDKSGLPSDRFSAERTGGSVSTLTIQRTQQEDSAVYLCASSSTDTQYFGPGTRLTVL.

The rearrangement uses TRBV27 and TRBJ1-1; 8 positions match TRBD1. V gave up 5 bases and J gave up 5 bases; unmatched junction bases: 7. The CDR3 sequence is 14 residues long. CDR1 and CDR2 (germline): MNHEY, SMNVEV (reference sequence). In DNA, the CDR3 is TGTGCCAGCAGTACCCGAGACAGGGGAACTGAAGCTTTCTTT. It codes for CASSTRDRGTEAFF.

The chain joins TRBV7-2 to TRBJ2-3; 8 bases are a match to TRBD2. Germline V CDR1 and CDR2: SGHTA, FQGNSA. The CDR3 contains 14 residues. V was pared by 8 bases and J by 4 bases, with 8 bases of the junction left unmatched. The CDR3 nucleotides are TGTGCCAGCCGAGCGGGACTAGAGGCAGATACGCAGTATTTT. It encodes CASRAGLEADTQYF.

This chain connects TRBV18 to TRBJ2-1, with a tentative D call TRBD2 (5 bases). The CDR3 spans 18 residues. Germline V CDR1 and CDR2: KGHSH, LQKENI. Trimming removed 2 bases at V and 9 bases at J, with 26 bases between. This CDR3 is CASSPRAASLPRKVEQFF. The CDR3 nucleotides are TGTGCCAGCTCACCAAGAGCGGCATCCCTACCAAGAAAGGTTGAGCAGTTCTTC.

V is TRBV6-5 and J is TRBJ2-1; 7 nucleotides agree with TRBD2. With 7 bases clipped from V and 3 bases from J, the junction kept 6 bases outside the gene matches. This CDR3 spans 14 amino acids. The germline V gene encodes CDR1 MNHEY and CDR2 SVGAGI. The CDR3 is CASTGGGLYNEQFF. The CDR3 bases are TGTGCCAGCACGGGGGGAGGGCTCTACAATGAGCAGTTCTTC.

The V gene is TRBV19, the J gene TRBJ2-5, with TRBD1 matching over 7 bases. There are 13 residues in the CDR3. Trimming removed 5 bases from V and 5 bases from J; junction bases left unmatched: 5. The germline CDR1 and CDR2 sequences are LNHDA and SQIVND (reference sequence). The CDR3 DNA follows: TGTGCCAGTAGTGAGGGGGCACTTGAGACCCAGTACTTC. It encodes CASSEGALETQYF.

The sample holds a few counts of this clone. V is TRBV29-1 and J is TRBJ1-1, with D maybe TRBD1 (6 bases). This CDR3 contains 10 residues. From germline, CDR1 is SQVTM and CDR2 ANQGSEA. V was pared by 6 bases and J by 8 bases, with 10 bases between. CDR3 protein: CSVRGGEAFF. For the CDR3, the DNA is TGCAGCGTAAGAGGGGGAGAAGCTTTCTTT.

V is TRBV7-6 and J is TRBJ2-1; D is unresolved. The ends were cut back, 1 base at V and 6 bases at J, with 1 base in the middle. CDR1 is SGHVS, CDR2 FNYEAQ, per germline. This CDR3 contains 11 residues. Here the CDR3 DNA reads TGTGCCAGCAGCTTAGGCAATGAGCAGTTCTTC. Translating gives CASSLGNEQFF.

The chain joins TRBV18 to TRBJ1-3; tentatively, D is TRBD1 (5 bases). The CDR3 runs to 18 residues. Per the germline V gene, CDR1 is KGHSH and CDR2 is LQKENI. V was cut by 8 bases and J by 0 bases, with 23 bases left in between. DNA for the CDR3: TGTGCCAGCACAGGTGTGATCGGTTCCAAGGGCTCTGGAAACACCATATATTTT. It encodes CASTGVIGSKGSGNTIYF. The entire variable domain, with the rest obtained from reference TRBV18 and TRBJ1-3, is as follows: NAGVMQNPRHLVRRRGQEARLRCSPMKGHSHVYWYRQLPEEGLKFMVYLQKENIIDESGMPKERFSAEFPKEGPSILRIQQVVRGDSAAYFCASTGVIGSKGSGNTIYFGEGSWLTVV.

This clone was picked up one time. This chain uses TRBV19 with TRBJ2-1; 7 nucleotides align to TRBD1. The V gene's germline CDR1 is LNHDA and CDR2 SQIVND (reference sequence). J lost 10 bases, V lost 1 base, and 13 bases had no gene match. The CDR3 runs to 16 residues. CDR3 protein: CASSIARRTGTMEQFF. The CDR3 DNA is TGTGCCAGTAGTATAGCCCGGAGGACAGGCACAATGGAGCAGTTCTTC.

This sequence joins TRBV10-3 and TRBJ1-5; a weak D match, TRBD1 (6 bases). There are 17 residues in the CDR3. Between the trimmed V and J ends, which lost 0 bases and 2 bases, there was a span of 14 bases. Per germline, CDR1 ENHRY and CDR2 SYGVKD. CDR3 nucleotides: TGTGCCATCAGTGAGTCGGGGGGCAGGGGAGGCAATCAGCCCCAGCATTTT. This translates into CAISESGGRGGNQPQHF.

The J gene is TRBJ1-1, the V gene TRBV28, with no clear D. This CDR3 region has 13 residues. The V gene's germline CDR1 is MDHEN and CDR2 SYDVKM. The V and J ends lost 5 bases and 8 bases respectively, with 15 bases between them. This chain's CDR3 is CASSTGSRLEAFF. CDR3 in DNA: TGTGCCAGCAGTACTGGGTCCAGACTCGAAGCTTTCTTT.

This clone was found once. The chain recombines TRBV2 with TRBJ1-1, with D hard to call. This CDR3 has 13 amino acids. In germline, CDR1 is SNHLY, CDR2 FYNNEI. The V and J ends lost 3 bases and 6 bases respectively, with 11 bases between them. In nucleotides, the CDR3 is TGTGCCAGCAGTGAGGATTTTCTTGCTGAAGCTTTCTTT. It specifies CASSEDFLAEAFF.